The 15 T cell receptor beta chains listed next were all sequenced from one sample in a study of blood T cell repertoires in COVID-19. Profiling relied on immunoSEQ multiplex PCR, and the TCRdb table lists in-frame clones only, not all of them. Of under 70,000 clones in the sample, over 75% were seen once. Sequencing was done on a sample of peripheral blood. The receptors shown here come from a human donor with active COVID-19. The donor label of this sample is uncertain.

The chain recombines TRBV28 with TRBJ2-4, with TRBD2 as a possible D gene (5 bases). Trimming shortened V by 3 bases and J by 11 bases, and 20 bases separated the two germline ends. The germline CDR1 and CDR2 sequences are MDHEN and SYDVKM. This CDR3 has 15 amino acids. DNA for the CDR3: TGTGCCAGCAGTTTGAGGCTAGCCAAAGGAGGCGTTCAGTACTTC. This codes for CASSLRLAKGGVQYF.

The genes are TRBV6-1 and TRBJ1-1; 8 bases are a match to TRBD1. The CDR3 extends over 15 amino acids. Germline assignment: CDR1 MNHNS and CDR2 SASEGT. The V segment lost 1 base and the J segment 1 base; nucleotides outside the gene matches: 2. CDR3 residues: CASSEVGTGNTEAFF. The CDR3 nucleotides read TGTGCCAGCAGTGAAGTTGGGACAGGGAACACTGAAGCTTTCTTT.

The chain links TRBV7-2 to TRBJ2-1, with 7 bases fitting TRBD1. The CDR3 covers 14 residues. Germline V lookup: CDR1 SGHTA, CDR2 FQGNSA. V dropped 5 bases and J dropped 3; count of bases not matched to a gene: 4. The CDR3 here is CASSPRDSYNEQFF. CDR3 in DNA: TGTGCCAGCAGCCCGAGGGACAGCTACAATGAGCAGTTCTTC.

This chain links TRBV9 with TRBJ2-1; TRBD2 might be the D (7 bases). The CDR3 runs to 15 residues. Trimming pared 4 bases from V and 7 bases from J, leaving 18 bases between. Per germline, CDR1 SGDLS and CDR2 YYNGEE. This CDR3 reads CASSPSGTPWNEQFF. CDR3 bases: TGTGCCAGCAGCCCCAGCGGGACACCCTGGAATGAGCAGTTCTTC.

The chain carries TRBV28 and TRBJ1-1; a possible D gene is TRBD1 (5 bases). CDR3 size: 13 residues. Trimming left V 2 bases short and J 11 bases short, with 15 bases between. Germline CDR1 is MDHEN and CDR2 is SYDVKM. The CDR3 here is CASSLREGLRAFF. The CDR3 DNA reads TGTGCCAGCAGTTTAAGGGAGGGGCTGCGTGCTTTCTTT. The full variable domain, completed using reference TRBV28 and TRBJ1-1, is DVKVTQSSRYLVKRTGEKVFLECVQDMDHENMFWYRQDPGLGLRLIYFSYDVKMKEKGDIPEGYSVSREKKERFSLILESASTNQTSMYLCASSLREGLRAFFGQGTRLTVV.

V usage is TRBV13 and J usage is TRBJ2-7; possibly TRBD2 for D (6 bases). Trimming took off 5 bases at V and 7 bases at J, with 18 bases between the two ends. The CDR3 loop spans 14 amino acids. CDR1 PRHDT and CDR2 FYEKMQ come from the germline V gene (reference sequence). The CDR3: CASSLGGVPWEQYV. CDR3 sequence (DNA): TGTGCCAGCAGCCTGGGCGGGGTTCCCTGGGAGCAGTACGTC.

DNA of the CDR3: TGTGCCAGCAGTTCCGGACAGGGGGCCCAATACGAGCAGTACTTC. The encoded protein is CASSSGQGAQYEQYF. V gene TRBV27 combines with J gene TRBJ2-7, with 11 bases fitting TRBD1. Per germline, CDR1 MNHEY and CDR2 SMNVEV (reference sequence). V was clipped by 4 bases and J by 4 bases; unmatched bases: 6. The CDR3 length is 15 residues.

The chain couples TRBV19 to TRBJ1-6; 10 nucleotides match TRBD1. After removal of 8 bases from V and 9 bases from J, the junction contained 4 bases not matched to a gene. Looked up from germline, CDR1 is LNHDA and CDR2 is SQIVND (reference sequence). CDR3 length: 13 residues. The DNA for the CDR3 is TGTGCCAGTCGGGACAGGGGTGGTTCACCCCTCCACTTT. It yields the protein CASRDRGGSPLHF.

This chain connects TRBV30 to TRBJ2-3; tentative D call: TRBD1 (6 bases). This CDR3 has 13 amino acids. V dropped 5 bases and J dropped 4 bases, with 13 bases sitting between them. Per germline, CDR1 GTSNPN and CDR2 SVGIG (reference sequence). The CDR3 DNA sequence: TGTGCCTGGGGGGGCCATACGGCAGATACGCAGTATTTT. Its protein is CAWGGHTADTQYF.

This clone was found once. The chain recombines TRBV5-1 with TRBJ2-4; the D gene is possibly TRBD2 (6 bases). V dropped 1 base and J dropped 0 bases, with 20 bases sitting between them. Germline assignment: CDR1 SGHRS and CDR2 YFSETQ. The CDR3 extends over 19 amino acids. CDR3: CASSLSVSGRGIAKNIQYF. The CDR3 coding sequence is TGCGCCAGCAGCTTGTCGGTTTCGGGCCGCGGGATAGCCAAAAACATTCAGTACTTC.

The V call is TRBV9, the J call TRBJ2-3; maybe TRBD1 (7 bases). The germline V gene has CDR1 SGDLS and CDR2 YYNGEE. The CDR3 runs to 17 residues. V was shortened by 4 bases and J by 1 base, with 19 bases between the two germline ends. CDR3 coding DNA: TGTGCCAGCAGCACCCCCCAGGGGGGTGATGGCACAGATACGCAGTATTTT. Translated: CASSTPQGGDGTDTQYF.

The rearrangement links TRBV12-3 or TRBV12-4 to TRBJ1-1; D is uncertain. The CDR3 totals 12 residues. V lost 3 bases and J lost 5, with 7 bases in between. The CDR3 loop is CASSFPGTEAFF. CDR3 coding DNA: TGTGCCAGCAGTTTCCCAGGAACTGAAGCTTTCTTT.

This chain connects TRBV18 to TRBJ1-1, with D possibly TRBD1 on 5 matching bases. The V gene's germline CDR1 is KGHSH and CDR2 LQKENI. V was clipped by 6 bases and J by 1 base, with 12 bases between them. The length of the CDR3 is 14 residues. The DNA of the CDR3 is TGTGCCAGCTCGCGGGGGGGGAAGAACACTGAAGCTTTCTTT. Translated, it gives CASSRGGKNTEAFF.

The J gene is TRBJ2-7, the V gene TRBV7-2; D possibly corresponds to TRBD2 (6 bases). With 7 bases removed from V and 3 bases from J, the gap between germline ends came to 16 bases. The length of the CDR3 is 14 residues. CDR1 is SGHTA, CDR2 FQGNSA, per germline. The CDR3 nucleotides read TGTGCCAGCACCCCTAACGTCGGGAGCTACGAGCAGTACTTC. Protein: CASTPNVGSYEQYF.

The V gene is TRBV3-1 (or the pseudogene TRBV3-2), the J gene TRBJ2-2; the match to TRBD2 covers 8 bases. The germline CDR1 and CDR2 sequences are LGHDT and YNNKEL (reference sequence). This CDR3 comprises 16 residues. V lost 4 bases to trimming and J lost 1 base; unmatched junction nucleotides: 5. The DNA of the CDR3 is TGTGCCAGCAGCCCCGGAGCGGGAGTGAACACCGGGGAGCTGTTTTTT. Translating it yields CASSPGAGVNTGELFF.